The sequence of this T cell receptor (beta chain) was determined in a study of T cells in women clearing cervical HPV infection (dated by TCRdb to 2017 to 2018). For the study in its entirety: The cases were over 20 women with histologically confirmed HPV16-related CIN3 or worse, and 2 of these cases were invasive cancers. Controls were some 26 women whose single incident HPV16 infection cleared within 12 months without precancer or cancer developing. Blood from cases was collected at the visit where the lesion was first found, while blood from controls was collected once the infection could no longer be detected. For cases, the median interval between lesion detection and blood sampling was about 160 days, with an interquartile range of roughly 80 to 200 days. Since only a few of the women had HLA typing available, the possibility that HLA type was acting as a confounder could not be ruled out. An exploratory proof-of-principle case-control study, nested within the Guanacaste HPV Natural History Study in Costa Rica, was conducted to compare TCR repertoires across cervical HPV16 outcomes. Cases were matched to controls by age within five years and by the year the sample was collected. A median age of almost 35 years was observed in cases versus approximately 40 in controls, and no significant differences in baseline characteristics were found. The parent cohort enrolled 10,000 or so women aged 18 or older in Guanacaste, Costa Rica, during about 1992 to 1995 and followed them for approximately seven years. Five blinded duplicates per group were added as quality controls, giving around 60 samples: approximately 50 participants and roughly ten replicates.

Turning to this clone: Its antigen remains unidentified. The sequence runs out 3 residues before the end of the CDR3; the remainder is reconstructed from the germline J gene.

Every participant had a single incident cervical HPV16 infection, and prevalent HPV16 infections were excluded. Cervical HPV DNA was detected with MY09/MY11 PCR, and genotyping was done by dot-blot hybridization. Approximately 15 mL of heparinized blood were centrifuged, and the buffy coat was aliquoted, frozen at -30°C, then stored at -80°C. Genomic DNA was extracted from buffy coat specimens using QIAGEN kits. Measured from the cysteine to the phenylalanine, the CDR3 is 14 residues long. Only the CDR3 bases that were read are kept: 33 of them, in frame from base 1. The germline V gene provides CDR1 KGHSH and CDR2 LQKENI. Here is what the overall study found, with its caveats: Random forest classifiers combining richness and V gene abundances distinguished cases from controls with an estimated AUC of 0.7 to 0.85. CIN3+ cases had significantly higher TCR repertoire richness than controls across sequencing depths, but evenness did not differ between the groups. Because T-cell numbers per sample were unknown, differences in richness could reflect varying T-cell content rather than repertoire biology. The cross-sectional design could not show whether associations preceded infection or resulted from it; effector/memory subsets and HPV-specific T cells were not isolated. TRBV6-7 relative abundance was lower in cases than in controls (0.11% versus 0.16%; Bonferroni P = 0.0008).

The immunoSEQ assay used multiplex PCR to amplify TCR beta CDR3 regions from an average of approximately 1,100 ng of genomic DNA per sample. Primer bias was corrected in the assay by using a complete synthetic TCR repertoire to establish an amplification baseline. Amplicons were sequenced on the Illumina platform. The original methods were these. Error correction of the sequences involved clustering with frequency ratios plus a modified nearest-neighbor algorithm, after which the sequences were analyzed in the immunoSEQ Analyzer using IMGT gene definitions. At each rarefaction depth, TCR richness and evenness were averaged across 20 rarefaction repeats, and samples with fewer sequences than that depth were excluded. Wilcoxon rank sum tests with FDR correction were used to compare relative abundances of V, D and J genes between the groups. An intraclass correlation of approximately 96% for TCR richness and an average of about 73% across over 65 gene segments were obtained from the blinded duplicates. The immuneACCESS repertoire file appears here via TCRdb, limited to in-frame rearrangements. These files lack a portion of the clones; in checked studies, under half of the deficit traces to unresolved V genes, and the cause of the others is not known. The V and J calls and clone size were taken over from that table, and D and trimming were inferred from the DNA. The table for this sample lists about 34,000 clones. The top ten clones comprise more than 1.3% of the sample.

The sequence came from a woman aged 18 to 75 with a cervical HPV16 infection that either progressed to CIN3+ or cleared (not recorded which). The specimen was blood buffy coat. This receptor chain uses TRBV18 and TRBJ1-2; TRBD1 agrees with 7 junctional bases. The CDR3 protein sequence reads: CASSPSTGSGGYTF. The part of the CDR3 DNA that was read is TGTGCCAGCTCACCATCGACAGGGTCTGGAGGG.